This T cell receptor beta chain came from a study of shared clonotypes between healthy human individuals. At the level of the study: Per donor, three plates held CD4 naive cells, three held CD4 memory, two held CD8 naive and one held CD8 memory.

This CDR3 spans 13 amino acids. Germline loops: CDR1 MNHNS, CDR2 SASEGT. Trimming shortened V by 2 bases and J by 0 bases, and 4 bases separated the two germline ends. Genomic DNA of each subset was evenly split across several immunoSEQ plates. When replicate PCRs were run on sorted subsets, they used 200 ng DNA, roughly 30,000 T cell genomes. The table came from immunoSEQ multiplex PCR; TCRdb's copy has only in-frame clones and leaves some out. Among some 1.5 million clones, roughly 95% were seen once, and the ten largest hold roughly 1.2%. This sequence was found in a man aged 30 to 39 in good health. The gene calls are TRBV6-1 and TRBJ1-1; D is undetermined. Sample: naive CD4+ T cells sorted from blood. Subset of the sample: CD45RA+ positively selected. The CDR3 DNA follows: TGTGCCAGCAGTGAAATCTTGAACACTGAAGCTTTCTTT. This encodes CASSEILNTEAFF.